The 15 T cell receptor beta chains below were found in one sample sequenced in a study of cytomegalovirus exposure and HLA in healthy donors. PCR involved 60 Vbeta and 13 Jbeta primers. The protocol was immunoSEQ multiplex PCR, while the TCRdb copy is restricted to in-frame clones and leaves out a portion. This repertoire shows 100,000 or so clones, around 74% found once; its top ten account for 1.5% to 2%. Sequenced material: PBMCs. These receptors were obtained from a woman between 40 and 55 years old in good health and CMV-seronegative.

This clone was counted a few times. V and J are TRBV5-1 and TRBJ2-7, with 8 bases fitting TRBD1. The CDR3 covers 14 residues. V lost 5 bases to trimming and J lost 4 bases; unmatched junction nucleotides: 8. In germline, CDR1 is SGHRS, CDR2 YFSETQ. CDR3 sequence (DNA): TGCGCCAGCAGAATAACAGGGGGTTCGTACGAGCAGTACTTC. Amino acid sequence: CASRITGGSYEQYF.

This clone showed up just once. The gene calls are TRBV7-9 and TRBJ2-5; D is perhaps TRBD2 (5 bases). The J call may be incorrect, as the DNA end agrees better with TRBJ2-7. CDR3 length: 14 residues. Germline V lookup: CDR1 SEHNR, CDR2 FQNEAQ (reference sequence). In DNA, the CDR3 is TGTGCCAGCACCCCTCGGGGTCGGTCCTACGAGCAGTACTTC. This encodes CASTPRGRSYEQYF.

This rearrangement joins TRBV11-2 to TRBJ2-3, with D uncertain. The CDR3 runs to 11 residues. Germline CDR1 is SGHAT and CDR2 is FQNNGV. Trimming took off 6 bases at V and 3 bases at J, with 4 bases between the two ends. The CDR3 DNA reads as TGTGCCAGCAGTTCTACAGATACGCAGTATTTT. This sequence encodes CASSSTDTQYF.

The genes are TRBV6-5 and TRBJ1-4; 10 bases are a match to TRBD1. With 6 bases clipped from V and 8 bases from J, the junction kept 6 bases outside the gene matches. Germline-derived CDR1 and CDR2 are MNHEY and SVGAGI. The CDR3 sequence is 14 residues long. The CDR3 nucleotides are TGTGCCAGCAGCCGGGACAGGGGCTACGAAAAACTGTTTTTT. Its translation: CASSRDRGYEKLFF.

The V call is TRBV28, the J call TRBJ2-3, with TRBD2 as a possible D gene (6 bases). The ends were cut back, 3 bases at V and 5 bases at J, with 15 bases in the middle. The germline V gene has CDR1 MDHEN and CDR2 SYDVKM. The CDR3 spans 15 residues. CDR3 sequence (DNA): TGTGCCAGCAGTTTGGGCGGGGTAGGGGTAGATACGCAGTATTTT. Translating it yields CASSLGGVGVDTQYF.

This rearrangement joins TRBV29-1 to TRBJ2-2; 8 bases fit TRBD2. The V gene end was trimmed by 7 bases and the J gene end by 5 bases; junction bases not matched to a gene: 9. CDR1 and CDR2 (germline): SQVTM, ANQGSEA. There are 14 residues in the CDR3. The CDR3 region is CSGLLAARTGELFF. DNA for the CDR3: TGCAGCGGCCTACTAGCGGCCAGGACCGGGGAGCTGTTTTTT.

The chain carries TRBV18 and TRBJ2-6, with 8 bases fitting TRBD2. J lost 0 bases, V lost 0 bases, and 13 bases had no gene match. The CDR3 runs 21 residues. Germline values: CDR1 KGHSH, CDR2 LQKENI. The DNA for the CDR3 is TGTGCCAGCTCACCACCGGGTTTCACGGGAGGGCCAGGCTCTGGGGCCAACGTCCTGACTTTC. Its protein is CASSPPGFTGGPGSGANVLTF. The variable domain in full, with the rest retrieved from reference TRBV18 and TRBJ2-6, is NAGVMQNPRHLVRRRGQEARLRCSPMKGHSHVYWYRQLPEEGLKFMVYLQKENIIDESGMPKERFSAEFPKEGPSILRIQQVVRGDSAAYFCASSPPGFTGGPGSGANVLTFGAGSRLTVL.

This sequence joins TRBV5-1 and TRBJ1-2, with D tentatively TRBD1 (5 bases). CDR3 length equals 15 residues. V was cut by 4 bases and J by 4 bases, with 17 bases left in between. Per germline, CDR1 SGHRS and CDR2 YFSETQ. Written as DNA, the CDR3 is TGCGCCAGCAGCCCGGGGCAGTCGGGAGGCTATGGCTACACCTTC. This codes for CASSPGQSGGYGYTF.

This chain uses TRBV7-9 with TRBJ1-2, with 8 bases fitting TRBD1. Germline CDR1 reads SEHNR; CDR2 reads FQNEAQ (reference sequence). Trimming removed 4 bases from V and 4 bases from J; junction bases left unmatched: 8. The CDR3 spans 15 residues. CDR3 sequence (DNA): TGTGCCAGCAGCTCGGTCGGACAGGGATTCTATGGCTACACCTTC. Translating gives CASSSVGQGFYGYTF.

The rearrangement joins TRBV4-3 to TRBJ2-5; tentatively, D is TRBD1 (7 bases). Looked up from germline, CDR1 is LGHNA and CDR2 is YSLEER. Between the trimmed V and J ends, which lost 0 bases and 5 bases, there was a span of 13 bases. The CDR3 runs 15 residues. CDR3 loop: CASSQDFPGGETQYF. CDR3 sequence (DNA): TGCGCCAGCAGCCAAGATTTCCCAGGGGGGGAGACCCAGTACTTC.

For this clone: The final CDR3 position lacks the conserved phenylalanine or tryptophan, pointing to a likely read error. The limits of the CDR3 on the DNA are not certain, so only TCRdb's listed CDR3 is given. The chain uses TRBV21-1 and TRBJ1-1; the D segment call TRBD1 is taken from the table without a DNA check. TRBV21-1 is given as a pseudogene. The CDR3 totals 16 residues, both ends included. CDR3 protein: CASSKAPGQGNTEAFL.

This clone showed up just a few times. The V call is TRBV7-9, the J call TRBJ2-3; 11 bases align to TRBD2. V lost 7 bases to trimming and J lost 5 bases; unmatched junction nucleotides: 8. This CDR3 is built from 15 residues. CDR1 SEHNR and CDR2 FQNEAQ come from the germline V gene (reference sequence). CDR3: CASTSVAGGKDTQYF. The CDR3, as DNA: TGTGCCAGCACCTCCGTAGCGGGGGGGAAAGATACGCAGTATTTT.

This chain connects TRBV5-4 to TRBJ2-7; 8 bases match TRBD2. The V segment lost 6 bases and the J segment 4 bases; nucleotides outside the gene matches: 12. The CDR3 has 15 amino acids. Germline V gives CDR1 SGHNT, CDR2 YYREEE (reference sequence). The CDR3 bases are TGTGCCAGCACCACCGGGGGGGCTCCCAATTACGAGCAGTACTTC. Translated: CASTTGGAPNYEQYF.

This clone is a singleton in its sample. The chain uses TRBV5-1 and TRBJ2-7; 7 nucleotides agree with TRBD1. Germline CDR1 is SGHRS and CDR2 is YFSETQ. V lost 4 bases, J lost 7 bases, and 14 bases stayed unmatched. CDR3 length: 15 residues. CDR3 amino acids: CASSPPRQGPKEQYF. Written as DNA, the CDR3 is TGCGCCAGCAGCCCACCCCGACAGGGTCCGAAAGAGCAGTACTTC.

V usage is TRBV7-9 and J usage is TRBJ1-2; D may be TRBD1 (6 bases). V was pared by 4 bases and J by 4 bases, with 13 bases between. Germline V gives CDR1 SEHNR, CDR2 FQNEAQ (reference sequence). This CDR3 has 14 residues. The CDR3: CASSSPGVGYGYTF. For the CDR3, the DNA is TGTGCCAGCAGCTCGCCAGGGGTCGGCTATGGCTACACCTTC.